The 7 T cell receptor beta chains presented below share a single source sample, sequenced in a study of identical twins (dated by TCRdb to 2016 to 2017). Receptor libraries were prepared by 5' RACE. Data came from an Illumina HiSeq 2000. The public reads were quality trimmed at Q25 with fastp and then assembled into clones with MiXCR by TCRdb, keeping productive beta chains. Every CDR3 protein is listed once, alongside the most common genes and DNA of its rows. This sample comprises approximately 670,000 distinct CDR3 sequences, 5.5% to 7.5% of them detected only once. The ten top clones hold 1.5% to 2% of the sample. Sequenced material: naive T cells sorted from blood. The cell subset or site label for this specimen denotes: cells isolated with a human naive T-cell isolation kit. All receptors derive from a man between 18 and 35 years old in good health.

This chain joins TRBV5-6 and TRBJ2-1; TRBD2 is a possible D gene (6 bases). Trimming shortened V by 6 bases and J by 5 bases, and 18 bases separated the two germline ends. Germline CDR1 and CDR2: SGHDT and YYEEEE. The CDR3 is 15 amino acids. CDR3 sequence reads: CASTPAGGQNNEQFF. The CDR3 region has the DNA TGTGCCAGCACCCCTGCCGGAGGGCAAAACAATGAGCAGTTCTTC. The complete variable domain, with remaining parts taken from reference TRBV5-6 and TRBJ2-1, reads DAGVTQSPTHLIKTRGQQVTLRCSPKSGHDTVSWYQQALGQGPQFIFQYYEEEERQRGNFPDRFSGHQFPNYSSELNVNALLLGDSALYLCASTPAGGQNNEQFFGPGTRLTVL.

The chain uses TRBV25-1 and TRBJ2-1; 8 bases align to TRBD2. The CDR3 is 13 residues long. Germline V gives CDR1 MGHDK, CDR2 SYGVNS. The V gene end was trimmed by 4 bases and the J gene end by 9 bases; junction bases not matched to a gene: 5. CDR3 sequence: CASSALTSGEQFF. In DNA, the CDR3 is TGTGCCAGCAGTGCTTTAACTAGCGGTGAGCAGTTCTTC.

This clonotype has more than one count but fewer than ten. This sequence joins TRBV28 and TRBJ1-3, with D uncertain. This CDR3 is 15 amino acids long. The V end lost 5 bases, the J end lost 1 base, and 12 bases lay between the germline ends. From germline, CDR1 is MDHEN and CDR2 SYDVKM. CDR3 in amino acids: CASSEQSNSGNTIYF. In DNA form, the CDR3 reads TGTGCCAGCAGTGAACAATCGAATTCTGGAAACACCATATATTTT.

This clonotype was seen more than once but under ten times. This sequence joins TRBV25-1 and TRBJ1-4; D unresolved. Deletions cut 1 base from V and 4 bases from J, with 16 bases between. Germline V gene lookup returns CDR1 MGHDK and CDR2 SYGVNS. The CDR3 length is 17 residues. CDR3 bases: TGTGCCAGCAGTGAATTCTCAAACCTGCGGGGTAATGAAAAACTGTTTTTT. Its translation: CASSEFSNLRGNEKLFF.

The genes are TRBV4-2 and TRBJ2-6, with a weak D call TRBD1 (6 bases). Germline-derived CDR1 and CDR2 are LGHNA and YNFKEQ. The V gene lost 4 bases and the J gene lost 0 bases, with 16 bases spanning the gap. The CDR3 covers 18 residues. CDR3 sequence: CASSPGQSFPSGANVLTF. The DNA of the CDR3 is TGTGCCAGCAGCCCAGGACAGTCTTTCCCCTCTGGGGCCAACGTCCTGACTTTC.

This clonotype was recorded a few times. The chain couples TRBV29-1 to TRBJ1-2; perhaps TRBD1 as D (6 bases). CDR1 is SQVTM, CDR2 ANQGSEA, per germline. Trimming cost V 4 bases and J 10 bases, with 10 bases left between them. This CDR3 comprises 10 residues. In DNA, the CDR3 is TGCAGCGTTGGCCCAGGGGCCTACACCTTC. This gives the protein CSVGPGAYTF.

In regard to this clonotype: Just one base apart from a much larger clone, this may be a read error. This sequence joins TRBV12-3 or TRBV12-4 and TRBJ2-1, with 9 bases that match TRBD2. The CDR3 covers 14 residues. J lost 3 bases, V lost 5 bases, and 2 bases had no gene match. The DNA of the CDR3 is TGTGCCAGCAGTGGGACTAGCCGCTACAATGAGCAGTTCTTC. Translation gives CASSGTSRYNEQFF.